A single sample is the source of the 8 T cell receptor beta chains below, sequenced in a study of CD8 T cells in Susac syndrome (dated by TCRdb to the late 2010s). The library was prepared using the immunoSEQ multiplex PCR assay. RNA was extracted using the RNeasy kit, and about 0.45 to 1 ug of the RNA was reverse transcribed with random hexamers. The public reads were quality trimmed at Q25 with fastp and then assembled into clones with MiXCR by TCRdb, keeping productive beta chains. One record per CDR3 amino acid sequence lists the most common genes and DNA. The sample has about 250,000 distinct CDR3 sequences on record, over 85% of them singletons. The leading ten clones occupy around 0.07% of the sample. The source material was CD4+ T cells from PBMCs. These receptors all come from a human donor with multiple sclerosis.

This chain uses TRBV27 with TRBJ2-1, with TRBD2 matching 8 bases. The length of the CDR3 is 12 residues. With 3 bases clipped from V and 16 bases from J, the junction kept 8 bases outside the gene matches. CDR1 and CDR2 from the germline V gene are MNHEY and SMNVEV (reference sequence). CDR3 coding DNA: TGTGCCAGCAGTTTTGCCGGGACTAGGGCTTTCTTC. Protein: CASSFAGTRAFF.

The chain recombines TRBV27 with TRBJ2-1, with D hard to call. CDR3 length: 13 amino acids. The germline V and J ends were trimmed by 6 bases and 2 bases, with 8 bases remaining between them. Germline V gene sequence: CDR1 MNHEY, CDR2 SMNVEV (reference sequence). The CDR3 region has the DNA TGTGCCAGCAGCACTAACACCTACAATGAGCAGTTCTTC. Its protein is CASSTNTYNEQFF.

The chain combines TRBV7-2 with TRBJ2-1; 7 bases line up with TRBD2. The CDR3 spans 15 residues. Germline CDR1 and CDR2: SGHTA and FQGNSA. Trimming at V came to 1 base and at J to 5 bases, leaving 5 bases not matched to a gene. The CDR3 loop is CASSLDGGNHNEQFF. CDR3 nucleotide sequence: TGTGCCAGCAGCTTAGACGGGGGGAACCACAATGAGCAGTTCTTC.

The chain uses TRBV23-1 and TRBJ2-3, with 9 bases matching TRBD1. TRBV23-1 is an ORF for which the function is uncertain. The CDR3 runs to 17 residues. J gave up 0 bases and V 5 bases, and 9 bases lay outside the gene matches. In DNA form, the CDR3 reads TGCGCCAGCAGTAAAAGCCTGGGACAGGGTAGCACAGATACGCAGTATTTT. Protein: CASSKSLGQGSTDTQYF.

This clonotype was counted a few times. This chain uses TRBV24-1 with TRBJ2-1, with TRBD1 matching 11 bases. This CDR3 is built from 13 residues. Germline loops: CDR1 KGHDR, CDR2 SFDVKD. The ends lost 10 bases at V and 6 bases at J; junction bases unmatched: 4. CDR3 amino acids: CATGQGAINEQFF. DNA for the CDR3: TGTGCCACTGGACAGGGGGCGATCAATGAGCAGTTCTTC.

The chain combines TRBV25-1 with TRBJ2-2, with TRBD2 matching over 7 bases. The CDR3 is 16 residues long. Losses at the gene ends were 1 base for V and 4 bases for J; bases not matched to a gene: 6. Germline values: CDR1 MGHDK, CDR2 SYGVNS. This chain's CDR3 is CASSEFGGYGTGELFF. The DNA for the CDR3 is TGTGCCAGCAGTGAATTCGGGGGGTATGGCACCGGGGAGCTGTTTTTT.

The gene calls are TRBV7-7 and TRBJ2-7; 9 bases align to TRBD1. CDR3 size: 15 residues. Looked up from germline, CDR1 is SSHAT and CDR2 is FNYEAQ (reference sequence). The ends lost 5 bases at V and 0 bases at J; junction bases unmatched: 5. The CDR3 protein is CASSPGQGHSYEQYF. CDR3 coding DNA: TGTGCCAGCAGCCCCGGACAGGGGCACTCCTACGAGCAGTACTTC.

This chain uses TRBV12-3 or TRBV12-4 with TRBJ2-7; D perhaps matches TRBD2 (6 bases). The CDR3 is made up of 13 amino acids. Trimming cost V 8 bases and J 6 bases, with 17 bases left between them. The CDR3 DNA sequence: TGTGCCAGCCGCAGGAGGGCTGAGGGCGAGCAGTACTTC. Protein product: CASRRRAEGEQYF.